One sample yielded the 25 T cell receptor beta chains listed below, sequenced in a study of graft-versus-host responses after intestinal transplantation. The data were produced by immunoSEQ multiplex PCR, yet TCRdb's version contains in-frame clones alone and is incomplete. The sample has over 60,000 clones, about nine tenths seen once. Sequenced here: bone marrow, sampled almost 750 days after intestinal transplantation. The receptors originated from a human patient who received an intestinal transplant, so some T cells may come from the graft donor.

This rearrangement joins TRBV4-1 to TRBJ2-5, with a weak D call TRBD1 (6 bases). Gene TRBJ2-7 matches the end of the DNA better, so the J call may be wrong. This CDR3 is built from 13 residues. Germline V gene lookup returns CDR1 MGHRA and CDR2 YSYEKL. Here the CDR3 reads CASSQDAGDEQYF. In DNA form, the CDR3 reads TGCGCCAGCAGCCAAGATGCAGGGGACGAGCAGTACTTC.

V and J are TRBV27 and TRBJ2-5; 13 nucleotides align to TRBD2. Unmatched junction bases numbered 11, after V lost 5 bases and J lost 5 bases. This CDR3 is built from 17 residues. Germline loops: CDR1 MNHEY, CDR2 SMNVEV (reference sequence). CDR3 sequence reads: CASSRYTSGGAWETQYF. CDR3 nucleotides: TGTGCCAGCAGTAGATATACTAGCGGGGGGGCGTGGGAGACCCAGTACTTC.

The gene calls are TRBV28 and TRBJ2-7, with D perhaps matching TRBD1 or TRBD2 (5 bases each). The germline V gene encodes CDR1 MDHEN and CDR2 SYDVKM. This CDR3 contains 15 residues. V dropped 2 bases and J dropped 4 bases, with 15 bases sitting between them. The CDR3 region is CASSLKIGGYYEQYF. The CDR3 nucleotides read TGTGCCAGCAGTTTAAAGATTGGGGGATATTACGAGCAGTACTTC.

The chain uses TRBV19 and TRBJ1-5; D uncertain. The length of the CDR3 is 15 residues. Germline V gene lookup returns CDR1 LNHDA and CDR2 SQIVND (reference sequence). Trimming removed 8 bases from V and 1 base from J, with 15 bases in between. CDR3 amino acids: CASSLEAGSNQPQHF. The CDR3 region has the DNA TGTGCCAGTTCCTTAGAGGCCGGAAGCAATCAGCCCCAGCATTTT.

V usage is TRBV5-1 and J usage is TRBJ2-2, with D unresolved. The germline V gene has CDR1 SGHRS and CDR2 YFSETQ. There are 14 residues in the CDR3. The V and J ends lost 4 bases and 2 bases respectively, with 9 bases between them. This CDR3 is CASSPDLNTGELFF. The CDR3 DNA sequence: TGCGCCAGCAGCCCCGACTTAAACACCGGGGAGCTGTTTTTT.

The rearrangement links TRBV4-1 to TRBJ1-4, with TRBD1 matching over 8 bases. The V gene end was trimmed by 4 bases and the J gene end by 0 bases; junction bases not matched to a gene: 1. The CDR3 contains 15 residues. Germline V gene sequence: CDR1 MGHRA, CDR2 YSYEKL. CDR3 DNA: TGCGCCAGCAGCCGGACAGGGCCAACTAATGAAAAACTGTTTTTT. It specifies CASSRTGPTNEKLFF.

The CDR3 coding sequence is TGTGCCAGTAGACTAGCGGGCACAGATACGCAGTATTTT. It specifies CASRLAGTDTQYF. The J gene is TRBJ2-3, the V gene TRBV19, with 8 bases identical to TRBD2. Germline CDR1 and CDR2: LNHDA and SQIVND (reference sequence). Trimming removed 6 bases from V and 1 base from J; junction bases left unmatched: 0. The CDR3 is 13 residues long.

The chain recombines TRBV7-2 with TRBJ2-2; possible D gene TRBD1, 5 bases. V was pared by 3 bases and J by 4 bases, with 9 bases between. The germline CDR1 and CDR2 sequences are SGHTA and FQGNSA. The CDR3 loop spans 14 amino acids. This chain's CDR3 is CASSFGQATGELFF. The CDR3 region has the DNA TGTGCCAGCAGCTTTGGACAAGCCACCGGGGAGCTGTTTTTT.

V gene TRBV4-1 combines with J gene TRBJ1-1, with D uncertain. In germline, CDR1 is MGHRA, CDR2 YSYEKL. The CDR3 is 14 amino acids. Trimming left V 4 bases short and J 0 bases short, with 9 bases between. The CDR3 loop reads CASSRGLMNTEAFF. The DNA of the CDR3 is TGCGCCAGCAGCCGCGGATTGATGAACACTGAAGCTTTCTTT.

The chain joins TRBV11-1 to TRBJ2-5; D is undetermined. This CDR3 comprises 16 residues. The V gene lost 5 bases and the J gene lost 0 bases, with 16 bases spanning the gap. Germline V gives CDR1 SGHAT, CDR2 FQDESV (reference sequence). The CDR3 sequence is CASSPRASTHQETQYF. The CDR3 DNA sequence: TGTGCCAGCAGCCCCCGGGCCAGCACACACCAAGAGACCCAGTACTTC.

This clone came up once. The CDR3 DNA is TGTGCCAGCCGCGGTGGCAGAACCACAGATACGCAGTATTTT. Protein: CASRGGRTTDTQYF. The J gene is TRBJ2-3, the V gene TRBV7-3, with D uncertain. CDR3 length equals 14 residues. The V gene lost 8 bases and the J gene lost 2 bases, with 14 bases spanning the gap. The V gene's germline CDR1 is SGHTA and CDR2 FQGTGA.

CDR3 sequence (DNA): TGTGCCAGCAGTCCACAGGGTTCCTATAATTCACCCCTCCACTTT. This sequence encodes CASSPQGSYNSPLHF. The rearrangement joins TRBV27 to TRBJ1-6; D is perhaps TRBD1 (6 bases). The CDR3 runs to 15 residues. Per the germline V gene, CDR1 is MNHEY and CDR2 is SMNVEV (reference sequence). Trimming removed 5 bases at V and 1 base at J, with 9 bases between.

This sequence joins TRBV27 and TRBJ1-3, with TRBD1 matching over 7 bases. V lost 2 bases to trimming and J lost 5 bases; unmatched junction nucleotides: 3. Germline V gene lookup returns CDR1 MNHEY and CDR2 SMNVEV (reference sequence). This CDR3 comprises 14 residues. CDR3: CASSLDRDRNTIYF. The DNA for the CDR3 is TGTGCCAGCAGTTTAGACAGGGACCGAAACACCATATATTTT.

The V and J genes are TRBV5-1 and TRBJ2-7; 11 nucleotides line up with TRBD2. J was trimmed by 2 bases and V by 2 bases; bases with no gene match: 6. Germline CDR1 is SGHRS and CDR2 is YFSETQ. CDR3 size: 16 residues. The CDR3 here is CASSLEGTSGTYEQYF. CDR3 sequence (DNA): TGCGCCAGCAGCTTAGAAGGGACTAGCGGCACCTACGAGCAGTACTTC.

This chain uses TRBV2 with TRBJ2-7; D may match TRBD1 or TRBD2 (6 bases each). Trimming took 8 bases from V and 3 from J, leaving 11 bases between them. The CDR3 consists of 12 residues. Germline V gene lookup returns CDR1 SNHLY and CDR2 FYNNEI. CDR3 sequence reads: CASGGPGYEQYF. CDR3 nucleotide sequence: TGTGCCAGCGGGGGGCCAGGCTACGAGCAGTACTTC.

The chain employs TRBV11-3 and TRBJ1-1, with a weak D call TRBD1 (6 bases). Per germline, CDR1 SGHNT and CDR2 YENEEA. The CDR3 consists of 13 residues. V was pared by 4 bases and J by 6 bases, with 12 bases between. CDR3 nucleotide sequence: TGTGCCAGCAGCTCCGCGGGGGCGGCTGAAGCTTTCTTT. Its translation: CASSSAGAAEAFF.

The rearrangement links TRBV2 to TRBJ2-2; TRBD2 might be the D (6 bases). There are 15 residues in the CDR3. Germline lookup yields CDR1 SNHLY and CDR2 FYNNEI. With 10 bases removed from V and 0 bases from J, the gap between germline ends came to 15 bases. The CDR3 DNA is TGTGCCAAAGGGATCCGGAGGGCGAACACCGGGGAGCTGTTTTTT. This codes for CAKGIRRANTGELFF.

This rearrangement joins TRBV5-4 to TRBJ2-1; 11 bases agree with TRBD2. There are 17 residues in the CDR3. The germline gives CDR1 SGHNT, CDR2 YYREEE (reference sequence). V lost 4 bases, J lost 6 bases, and 12 bases stayed unmatched. CDR3: CASSPPPGTSGANEQFF. The CDR3 DNA sequence: TGTGCCAGCAGCCCCCCACCCGGGACTAGCGGCGCCAATGAGCAGTTCTTC.

On this clone: Different DNA sequences within this sample yield the same CDR3. This rearrangement joins TRBV19 to TRBJ2-1; weak D call: TRBD1 (6 bases). This CDR3 has 14 residues. Germline lookup yields CDR1 LNHDA and CDR2 SQIVND (reference sequence). V lost 6 bases and J 0 bases, leaving 9 bases between the germline ends. DNA of the CDR3: TGTGCCAGTAGCACAGGGAACTCCTACAATGAGCAGTTCTTC. Translation gives CASSTGNSYNEQFF.

V and J are TRBV23-1 and TRBJ2-2; D unresolved. TRBV23-1 is identified as an open reading frame with a role that is uncertain. Trimming shortened V by 8 bases and J by 8 bases, and 0 bases separated the two germline ends. The CDR3 loop spans 8 amino acids. CDR3 sequence: CASGELFF. The DNA of the CDR3 is TGCGCCAGCGGGGAGCTGTTTTTT.

The chain joins TRBV5-4 to TRBJ2-3, with D uncertain. The CDR3 length is 14 residues. The ends were cut back, 2 bases at V and 1 base at J, with 8 bases in the middle. Germline assignment: CDR1 SGHNT and CDR2 YYREEE (reference sequence). The CDR3 reads CASSLGFGTDTQYF. The CDR3 coding sequence is TGTGCCAGCAGCTTAGGGTTCGGCACAGATACGCAGTATTTT.

This clone is a singleton in its sample. V gene TRBV6-6 combines with J gene TRBJ1-1; perhaps TRBD1 as D (6 bases). Germline assignment: CDR1 MNHNY and CDR2 SVGAGI (reference sequence). The CDR3 runs 13 residues. Trimming took off 8 bases at V and 0 bases at J, with 10 bases between the two ends. The CDR3: CASQTGLNTEAFF. CDR3 bases: TGTGCCAGCCAGACAGGACTGAACACTGAAGCTTTCTTT.

The CDR3, as DNA: TGTGCCAGCAGTGCCGACTATGGCTACACCTTC. Protein: CASSADYGYTF. The V and J genes are TRBV2 and TRBJ1-2; no clear D gene. Germline V lookup: CDR1 SNHLY, CDR2 FYNNEI. This CDR3 is 11 amino acids long. Trimming took off 4 bases at V and 3 bases at J, with 3 bases between the two ends.

V is TRBV28 and J is TRBJ2-7; the match to TRBD1 covers 10 bases. This CDR3 is 14 amino acids long. Germline-derived CDR1 and CDR2 are MDHEN and SYDVKM. V gave up 6 bases and J gave up 2 bases; unmatched junction bases: 4. The CDR3 here is CASRFGTGAYEQYF. The DNA for the CDR3 is TGTGCCAGCAGATTCGGGACAGGGGCCTACGAGCAGTACTTC.

The J gene is TRBJ2-7, the V gene TRBV10-2; D may match TRBD1 or TRBD2 (5 bases each). V shed 8 bases and J shed 3 bases, with 11 bases lying between them. The germline gives CDR1 WSHSY, CDR2 SAAADI. The CDR3 loop spans 12 amino acids. In DNA, the CDR3 is TGCGCCAGCGGGGGAAAGATCTACGAGCAGTACTTC. Translation: CASGGKIYEQYF.